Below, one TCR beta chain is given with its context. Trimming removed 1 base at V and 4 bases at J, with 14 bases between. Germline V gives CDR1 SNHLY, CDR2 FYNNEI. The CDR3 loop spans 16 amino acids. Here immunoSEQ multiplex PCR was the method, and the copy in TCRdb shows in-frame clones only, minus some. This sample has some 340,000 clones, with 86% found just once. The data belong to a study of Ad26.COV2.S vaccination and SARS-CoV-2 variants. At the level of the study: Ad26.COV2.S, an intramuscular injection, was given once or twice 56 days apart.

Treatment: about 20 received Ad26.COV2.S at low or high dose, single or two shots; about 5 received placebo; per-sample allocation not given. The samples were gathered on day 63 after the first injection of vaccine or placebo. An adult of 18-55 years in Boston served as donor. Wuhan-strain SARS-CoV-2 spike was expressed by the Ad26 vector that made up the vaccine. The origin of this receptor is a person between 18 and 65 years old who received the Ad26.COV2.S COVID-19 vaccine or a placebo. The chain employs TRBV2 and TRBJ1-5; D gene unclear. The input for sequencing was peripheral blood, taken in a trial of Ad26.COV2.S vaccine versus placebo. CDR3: CASSEGAGTRNQPQHF. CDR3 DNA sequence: TGTGCCAGCAGTGAAGGGGCAGGTACAAGGAATCAGCCCCAGCATTTT.